This TCR beta chain is from a study of T cells after yellow fever vaccination. Overall study: For low cell numbers, libraries were made with SMART-Seq v4 Ultra Low Input.

Researchers made TCR cDNA using 5'RACE template switching, and this step added a universal primer site and UMIs. MiXCR, applied by TCRdb to the 5' RACE reads, yields one record per CDR3 protein. The sample includes some 560,000 distinct CDR3 sequences, approximately 16% of them seen just once. The CDR3 covers 12 residues. The germline gives CDR1 SEHNR, CDR2 FQNEAQ (reference sequence). Trimming took off 4 bases at V and 10 bases at J, with 13 bases between the two ends. V usage is TRBV7-9 and J usage is TRBJ1-1; the D is unclear. Sample: PBMCs, taken 4 to 5 days after the first yellow fever vaccination. This TCR came from a young man who received the YFV17D yellow fever vaccine. The CDR3, as DNA: TGTGCCAGCAGCTGGTCTGTAGGTGGAGCTTTCTTT. Its protein is CASSWSVGGAFF.